This T cell receptor (beta chain) was captured in a study of graft-versus-host responses after intestinal transplantation. Study-wide context: Induction using anti-thymocyte globulin, followed by tacrolimus and steroids for roughly 3 years, was given to all recipients. Study conclusions and caveats: Researchers found peak circulating GvH clone levels linked to early post-transplant HvG declines. High graft-versus-host to host-versus-graft clonal ratios were found in allografts of patients who had graft-donor T cell macrochimerism.

Profiled with immunoSEQ multiplex PCR; TCRdb holds only in-frame clones, not every one. This sample has 12,000 to 15,000 clones, with 25% to 35% found just once. Sorting after the reaction isolated proliferating CFSE-low CD3+CD4+ and CD3+CD8+ responders. The material was alloreactive CD4+ T cells from a mixed lymphocyte reaction culture, obtained before intestinal transplant. The subset here: CFSE-low proliferating T cells sorted from approximately 6-day pre-transplant mixed lymphocyte reaction (GvH or HvG direction). The clonotype comes from a human patient who received an intestinal transplant.

The CDR3 sequence is CASALGTSAIHSTDTQYF. In nucleotides, the CDR3 is TGCGCCAGCGCTTTGGGGACTAGCGCAATACATAGCACAGATACGCAGTATTTT. The chain carries TRBV5-1 and TRBJ2-3, with 10 bases aligning to TRBD2. The length of the CDR3 is 18 residues. With V trimmed by 7 bases and J by 0 bases, 14 bases remained unmatched. Germline V gene data show CDR1 as SGHRS and CDR2 as YFSETQ.